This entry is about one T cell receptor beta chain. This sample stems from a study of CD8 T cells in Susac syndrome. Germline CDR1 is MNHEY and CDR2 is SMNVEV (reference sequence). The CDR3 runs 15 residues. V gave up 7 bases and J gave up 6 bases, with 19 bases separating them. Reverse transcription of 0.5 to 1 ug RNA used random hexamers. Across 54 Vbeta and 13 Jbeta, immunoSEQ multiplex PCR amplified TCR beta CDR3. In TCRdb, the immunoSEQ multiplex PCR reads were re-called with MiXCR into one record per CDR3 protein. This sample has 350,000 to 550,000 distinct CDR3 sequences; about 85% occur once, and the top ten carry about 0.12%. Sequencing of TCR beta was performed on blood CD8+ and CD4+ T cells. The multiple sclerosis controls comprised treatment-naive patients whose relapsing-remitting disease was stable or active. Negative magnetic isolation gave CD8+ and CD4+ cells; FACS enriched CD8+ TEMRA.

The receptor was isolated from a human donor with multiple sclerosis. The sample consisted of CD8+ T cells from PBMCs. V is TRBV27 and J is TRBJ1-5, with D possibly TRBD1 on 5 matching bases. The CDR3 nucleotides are TGTGCCAGCACCAGAATTGGGGGAGCCGCTCAGCCCCAGCATTTT. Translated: CASTRIGGAAQPQHF.